The 16 T cell receptor beta chains presented below share a single source sample, sequenced in a study of response to subunit inactivated influenza vaccine. TCRdb fed the RT-PCR reads into MiXCR, producing one record per CDR3 protein. The table shows 250,000 to 350,000 distinct CDR3 sequences, with approximately 21% occurring only once. Material: PBMCs from blood, obtained roughly 20 months after vaccination. These receptors came from a man aged 50 to 69 who received an inactivated influenza vaccine.

The chain couples TRBV5-1 to TRBJ2-1; D is perhaps TRBD2 (6 bases). The CDR3 loop spans 14 amino acids. V gave up 0 bases and J gave up 5 bases, with 9 bases separating them. The V gene's germline CDR1 is SGHRS and CDR2 YFSETQ. The CDR3 sequence: CASSLDRGNNEQFF. For the CDR3, the DNA is TGCGCCAGCAGCTTGGACCGGGGGAACAATGAGCAGTTCTTC.

This clonotype was found a few times. This rearrangement joins TRBV12-3 or TRBV12-4 to TRBJ1-4, with D tentatively TRBD1 (5 bases). V dropped 6 bases and J dropped 2 bases, with 25 bases sitting between them. The CDR3 runs 19 residues. The CDR3 sequence: CASSPPGRIVGMTNEKLFF. Here the CDR3 DNA reads TGTGCCAGCAGCCCGCCGGGACGGATTGTGGGGATGACTAATGAAAAACTGTTTTTT.

This clonotype was seen only a few times. This chain connects TRBV28 to TRBJ1-2, with 8 bases fitting TRBD1. The CDR3 sequence is 15 residues long. CDR1 MDHEN and CDR2 SYDVKM come from the germline V gene. J gave up 3 bases and V 5 bases, and 8 bases lay outside the gene matches. The CDR3 sequence is CASSAWGQADYGYTF. CDR3 nucleotide sequence: TGTGCCAGCAGTGCGTGGGGACAGGCAGACTATGGCTACACCTTC.

This clonotype occurred many times. The chain's CDR3 is CATSRDKGGMAQPQHF. The DNA of the CDR3 is TGTGCCACCAGCAGGGACAAGGGGGGTATGGCTCAGCCCCAGCATTTT. V usage is TRBV15 and J usage is TRBJ1-5; tentatively, D is TRBD1 (6 bases). The V gene lost 3 bases and the J gene lost 6 bases, with 18 bases spanning the gap. The germline gives CDR1 LNHNV, CDR2 YYDKDF (reference sequence). This CDR3 spans 16 amino acids.

This clonotype was picked up a small number of times. J is TRBJ1-2 and V is TRBV6-5; D perhaps matches TRBD1 (5 bases). This CDR3 spans 15 amino acids. V lost 0 bases and J 2 bases, leaving 10 bases between the germline ends. Germline V lookup: CDR1 MNHEY, CDR2 SVGAGI. The CDR3 sequence is CASSYSYKGNYGYTF. CDR3 in DNA: TGTGCCAGCAGTTACTCCTACAAGGGGAACTATGGCTACACCTTC.

This clonotype was detected only a few times. The V and J genes are TRBV13 and TRBJ2-2; D is unclear. CDR1 is PRHDT and CDR2 is FYEKMQ in the germline V gene (reference sequence). Trimming pared 2 bases from V and 8 bases from J, leaving 6 bases between. This CDR3 has 12 amino acids. The CDR3 loop reads CASSLIRGELFF. CDR3 DNA: TGTGCCAGCAGCTTAATAAGGGGGGAGCTGTTTTTT.

The CDR3 DNA sequence: TGCGCCAGCAGCCAAGATTCCTCAGGATACTACGAGCAGTACTTC. Encoded protein: CASSQDSSGYYEQYF. V and J are TRBV4-3 and TRBJ2-7; D is uncertain. Germline V gene sequence: CDR1 LGHNA, CDR2 YSLEER. The CDR3 extends over 15 amino acids. V was cut by 0 bases and J by 3 bases, with 12 bases left in between.

CDR3 amino acids: CASSSRLAGATDTQYF. Written as DNA, the CDR3 is TGTGCCAGCAGCTCCCGACTAGCGGGAGCTACAGATACGCAGTATTTT. The chain is built from TRBV13 and TRBJ2-3, with 12 bases fitting TRBD2. V lost 4 bases to trimming and J lost 3 bases; unmatched junction nucleotides: 5. CDR3 length: 16 residues. From germline, CDR1 is PRHDT and CDR2 FYEKMQ (reference sequence). The full variable domain, rest sourced from reference TRBV13 and TRBJ2-3, is AAGVIQSPRHLIKEKRETATLKCYPIPRHDTVYWYQQGPGQDPQFLISFYEKMQSDKGSIPDRFSAQQFSDYHSELNMSSLELGDSALYFCASSSRLAGATDTQYFGPGTRLTVL.

CDR3 protein: CASSVEAASYEQYF. The CDR3 bases are TGTGCCAGCAGCGTAGAAGCAGCCTCCTACGAGCAGTACTTC. This sequence joins TRBV9 and TRBJ2-7; D not resolved. Per germline, CDR1 SGDLS and CDR2 YYNGEE. This CDR3 is built from 14 residues. Trimming stripped 0 bases from V and 0 bases from J, with 7 bases between.

The CDR3 nucleotides are TGTGCCAGCAGCGTAGGACACCTTGAAGCTTTCTTT. This translates into CASSVGHLEAFF. The chain couples TRBV9 to TRBJ1-1; D unclear. Trimming left V 0 bases short and J 7 bases short, with 7 bases between. The germline V gene has CDR1 SGDLS and CDR2 YYNGEE. The CDR3 sequence is 12 residues long.

The sample holds a few counts of this clonotype. The rearrangement links TRBV7-9 to TRBJ2-5; 8 positions match TRBD1. In germline, CDR1 is SEHNR, CDR2 FQNEAQ (reference sequence). This CDR3 is 13 amino acids long. Losses at the gene ends were 4 bases for V and 5 bases for J; bases not matched to a gene: 3. In DNA, the CDR3 is TGTGCCAGCAGCTCGGGACAGGTGGAGACCCAGTACTTC. This encodes CASSSGQVETQYF.

The chain combines TRBV4-3 with TRBJ2-5, with TRBD2 matching 7 bases. The CDR3 covers 18 residues. Germline V gives CDR1 LGHNA, CDR2 YSLEER. Trimming cost V 3 bases and J 6 bases; bases outside gene matches: 19. The CDR3 region is CASSQSWEGGRGLQTQYF. In nucleotides, the CDR3 is TGCGCCAGCAGCCAGTCGTGGGAGGGAGGCCGGGGGTTGCAGACCCAGTACTTC.

The chain uses TRBV6-2 or TRBV6-3 and TRBJ2-2, with D maybe TRBD1 (6 bases). This CDR3 comprises 18 residues. Trimming cost V 3 bases and J 1 base, with 18 bases left between them. CDR1 is MNHEY and CDR2 is SVGEGT in the germline V gene. CDR3 bases: TGTGCCAGCAGTTATTTAGTATCCGGACAGAAGAACACCGGGGAGCTGTTTTTT. Translation gives CASSYLVSGQKNTGELFF.

The chain has TRBV28 and TRBJ2-1; 12 bases are a match to TRBD2. This CDR3 has 15 amino acids. V shed 8 bases, J shed 9 bases, and the junction held 11 bases outside the gene matches. The V gene's germline CDR1 is MDHEN and CDR2 SYDVKM. In nucleotides, the CDR3 is TGTGCCAGCTCCCCCGCTAGCGGGAGGGGAGGTGAGCAGTTCTTC. Translating gives CASSPASGRGGEQFF.

In its sample, this clonotype was seen many times. This chain joins TRBV7-9 and TRBJ1-5, with no clear D. V shed 0 bases and J shed 4 bases, with 7 bases lying between them. Germline values: CDR1 SEHNR, CDR2 FQNEAQ (reference sequence). The length of the CDR3 is 14 residues. The CDR3 is CASSLAGPNQPQHF. For the CDR3, the DNA is TGTGCCAGCAGCTTAGCAGGGCCGAATCAGCCCCAGCATTTT.

CDR3 sequence (DNA): TGTGCCAGCAGCCCAGCTAGCGGGAGCACCTACGAGCAGTACTTC. Encoded protein: CASSPASGSTYEQYF. This chain joins TRBV7-9 and TRBJ2-7; 10 bases map to TRBD2. V was pared by 5 bases and J by 2 bases, with 6 bases of the junction left unmatched. Germline loops: CDR1 SEHNR, CDR2 FQNEAQ (reference sequence). This CDR3 is 15 amino acids long.